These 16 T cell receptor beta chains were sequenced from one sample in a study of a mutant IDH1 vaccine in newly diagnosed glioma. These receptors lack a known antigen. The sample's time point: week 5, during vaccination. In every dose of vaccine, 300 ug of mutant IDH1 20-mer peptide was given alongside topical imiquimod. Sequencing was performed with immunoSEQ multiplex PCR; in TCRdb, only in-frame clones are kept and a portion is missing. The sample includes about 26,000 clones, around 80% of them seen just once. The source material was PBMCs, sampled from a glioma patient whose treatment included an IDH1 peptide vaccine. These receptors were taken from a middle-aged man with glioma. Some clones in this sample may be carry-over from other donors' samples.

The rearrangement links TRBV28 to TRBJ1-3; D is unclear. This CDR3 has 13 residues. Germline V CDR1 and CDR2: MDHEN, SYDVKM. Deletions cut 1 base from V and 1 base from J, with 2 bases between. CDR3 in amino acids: CASSLFSGNTIYF. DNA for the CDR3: TGTGCCAGCAGTTTATTTTCTGGAAACACCATATATTTT.

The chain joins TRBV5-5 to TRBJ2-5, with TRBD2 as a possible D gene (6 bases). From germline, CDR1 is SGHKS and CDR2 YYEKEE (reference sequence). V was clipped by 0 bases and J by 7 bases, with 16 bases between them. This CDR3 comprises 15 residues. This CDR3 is CASSLEGRTPRTQYF. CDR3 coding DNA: TGTGCCAGCAGCTTGGAAGGGAGGACCCCCAGGACCCAGTACTTC.

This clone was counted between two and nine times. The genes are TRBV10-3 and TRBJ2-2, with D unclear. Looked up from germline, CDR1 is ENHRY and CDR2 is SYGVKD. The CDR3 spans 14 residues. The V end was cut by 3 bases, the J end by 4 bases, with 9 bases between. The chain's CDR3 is CAISDGFTTGELFF. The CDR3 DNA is TGTGCCATCAGTGACGGTTTCACCACCGGGGAGCTGTTTTTT.

Here the CDR3 reads CASSQWGRKNTEAFF. For the CDR3, the DNA is TGTGCCAGCAGCCAGTGGGGACGGAAAAACACTGAAGCTTTCTTT. V and J are TRBV14 and TRBJ1-1, with D possibly matching TRBD1 (5 bases). CDR1 is SGHDN and CDR2 is FVKESK in the germline V gene. V lost 3 bases, J lost 2 bases, and 13 bases lay in between. The CDR3 is 15 amino acids. The full variable domain, its missing parts supplied by reference TRBV14 and TRBJ1-1, is EAGVTQFPSHSVIEKGQTVTLRCDPISGHDNLYWYRRVMGKEIKFLLHFVKESKQDESGMPNNRFLAERTGGTYSTLKVQPAELEDSGVYFCASSQWGRKNTEAFFGQGTRLTVV.

The CDR3 loop reads CASSFYPELRNYGYTF. The CDR3 DNA follows: TGTGCCAGCAGCTTCTATCCCGAACTCCGCAACTATGGCTACACCTTC. The V call is TRBV9, the J call TRBJ1-2; D gene unclear. V gave up 4 bases and J gave up 2 bases, with 18 bases separating them. The CDR3 length is 16 residues. The germline V gene has CDR1 SGDLS and CDR2 YYNGEE.

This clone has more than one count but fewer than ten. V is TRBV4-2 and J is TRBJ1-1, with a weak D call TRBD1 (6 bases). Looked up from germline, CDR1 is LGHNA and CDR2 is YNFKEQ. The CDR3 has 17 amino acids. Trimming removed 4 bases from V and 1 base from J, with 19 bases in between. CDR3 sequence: CASSLNGGTYENTEAFF. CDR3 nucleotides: TGTGCCAGCAGCCTTAACGGGGGCACTTACGAGAACACTGAAGCTTTCTTT.

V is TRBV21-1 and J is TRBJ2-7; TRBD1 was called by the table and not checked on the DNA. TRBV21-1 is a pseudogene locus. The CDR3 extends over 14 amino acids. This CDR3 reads CASSKGARTYEQYF. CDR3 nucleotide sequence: TGTGCCAGCAGCAAAGGGGCAAGAACCTACGAGCAGTACTTC.

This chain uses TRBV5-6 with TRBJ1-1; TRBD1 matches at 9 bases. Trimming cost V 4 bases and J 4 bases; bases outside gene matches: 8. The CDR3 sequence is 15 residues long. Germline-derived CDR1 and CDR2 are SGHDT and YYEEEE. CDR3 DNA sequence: TGTGCCAGCAGCCGGACAGGGGATGGGTCCACTGAAGCTTTCTTT. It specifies CASSRTGDGSTEAFF.

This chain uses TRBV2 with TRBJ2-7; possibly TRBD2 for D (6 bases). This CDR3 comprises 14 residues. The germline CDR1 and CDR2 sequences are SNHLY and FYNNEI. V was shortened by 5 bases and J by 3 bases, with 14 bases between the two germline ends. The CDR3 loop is CASSPGLPGYEQYF. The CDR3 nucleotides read TGTGCCAGCAGTCCGGGACTCCCCGGCTACGAGCAGTACTTC.

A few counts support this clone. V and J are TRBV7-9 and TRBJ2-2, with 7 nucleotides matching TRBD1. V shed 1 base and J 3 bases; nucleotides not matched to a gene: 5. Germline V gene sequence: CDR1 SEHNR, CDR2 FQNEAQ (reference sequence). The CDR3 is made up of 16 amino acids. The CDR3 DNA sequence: TGTGCCAGCAGCTTAGAACAGGGGATCGACACCGGGGAGCTGTTTTTT. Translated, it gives CASSLEQGIDTGELFF.

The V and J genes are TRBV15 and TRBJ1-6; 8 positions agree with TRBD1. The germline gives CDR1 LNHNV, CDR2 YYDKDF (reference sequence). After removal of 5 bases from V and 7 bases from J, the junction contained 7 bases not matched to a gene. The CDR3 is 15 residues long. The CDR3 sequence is CATSVWGQENSPLHF. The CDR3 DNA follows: TGTGCCACCAGCGTTTGGGGACAGGAAAATTCACCCCTCCACTTT.

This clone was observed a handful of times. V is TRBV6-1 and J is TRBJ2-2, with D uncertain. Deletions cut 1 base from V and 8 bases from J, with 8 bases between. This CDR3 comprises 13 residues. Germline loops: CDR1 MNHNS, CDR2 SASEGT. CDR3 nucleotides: TGTGCCAGCAGTGAAGGGACCTCTGGGGAGCTGTTTTTT. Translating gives CASSEGTSGELFF.

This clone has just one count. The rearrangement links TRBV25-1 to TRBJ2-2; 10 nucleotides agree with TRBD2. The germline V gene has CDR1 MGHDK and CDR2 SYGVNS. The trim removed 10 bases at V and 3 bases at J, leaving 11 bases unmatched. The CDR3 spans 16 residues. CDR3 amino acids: CATLPKTSGYTGELFF. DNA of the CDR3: TGTGCCACCTTACCCAAGACTAGCGGGTACACCGGGGAGCTGTTTTTT. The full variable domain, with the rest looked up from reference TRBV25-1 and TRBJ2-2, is EADIYQTPRYLVIGTGKKITLECSQTMGHDKMYWYQQDPGMELHLIHYSYGVNSTEKGDLSSESTVSRIRTEHFPLTLESARPSHTSQYLCATLPKTSGYTGELFFGEGSRLTVL.

The CDR3 bases are TGTGCCAGCAGCAAAGAATCGGGGACTATTTGCTACGAGCAGTACTTC. Protein: CASSKESGTICYEQYF. V and J are TRBV21-1 and TRBJ2-7; the table gives TRBD2 as D, unverified against the DNA. TRBV21-1 corresponds to a pseudogene. The CDR3 has 16 amino acids.

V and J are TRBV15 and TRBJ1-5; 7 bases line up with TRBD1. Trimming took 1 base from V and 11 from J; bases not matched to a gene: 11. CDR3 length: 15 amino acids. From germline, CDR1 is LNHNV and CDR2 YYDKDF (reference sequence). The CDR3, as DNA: TGTGCCACCAGCAGAGTAGCGACAGGGAGTCCGGCCCAGCATTTT. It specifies CATSRVATGSPAQHF.

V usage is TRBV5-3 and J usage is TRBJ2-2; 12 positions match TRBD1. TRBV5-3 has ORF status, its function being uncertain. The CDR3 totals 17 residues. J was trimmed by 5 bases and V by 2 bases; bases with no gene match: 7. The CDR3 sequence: CARSFMGQGAQTGELFF. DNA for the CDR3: TGTGCCAGAAGCTTTATGGGACAGGGGGCGCAGACCGGGGAGCTGTTTTTT.